The 26 T cell receptor beta chains below were found in one sample sequenced in a study of OX40 agonist ivuxolimab in advanced cancers. Profiling relied on immunoSEQ multiplex PCR, and the TCRdb table lists in-frame clones only, not all of them. The sample yields 30,000 to 45,000 clones, 92% seen once. The sample in question was CD4+ or CD8+ T cells sorted from blood, obtained in a trial of the OX40 agonist ivuxolimab. The receptors were gathered from an adult with an advanced solid tumor such as melanoma, head and neck, liver or kidney cancer.

The chain has TRBV6-1 and TRBJ2-1; 8 bases are shared with TRBD1. V shed 4 bases and J 7 bases; nucleotides not matched to a gene: 6. CDR1 MNHNS and CDR2 SASEGT come from the germline V gene. The length of the CDR3 is 14 residues. CDR3 in amino acids: CASSVRGPRNEQFF. DNA for the CDR3: TGTGCCAGCAGTGTCAGGGGGCCCAGGAATGAGCAGTTCTTC.

This chain uses TRBV30 with TRBJ2-3; D remains unclear. Germline V lookup: CDR1 GTSNPN, CDR2 SVGIG (reference sequence). Trimming left V 5 bases short and J 2 bases short, with 11 bases between. This CDR3 has 13 amino acids. The CDR3, as DNA: TGTGCCTGGGCCCATGGGGACACAGATACGCAGTATTTT. Protein sequence: CAWAHGDTDTQYF. Full variable domain (outside the CDR3, taken from reference TRBV30 and TRBJ2-3): SQTIHQWPATLVQPVGSPLSLECTVEGTSNPNLYWYRQAAGRGLQLLFYSVGIGQISSEVPQNLSASRPQDRQFILSSKKLLLSDSGFYLCAWAHGDTDTQYFGPGTRLTVL.

This chain joins TRBV27 and TRBJ2-2, with 8 bases aligning to TRBD2. V lost 6 bases to trimming and J lost 3 bases; unmatched junction nucleotides: 9. The germline V gene encodes CDR1 MNHEY and CDR2 SMNVEV (reference sequence). There are 16 residues in the CDR3. CDR3 in DNA: TGTGCCAGCAGATCCTTCGGACTAGCCCACACCGGGGAGCTGTTTTTT. It specifies CASRSFGLAHTGELFF.

The chain carries TRBV4-1 and TRBJ2-5; D is possibly TRBD2 (5 bases). V lost 0 bases and J 7 bases, leaving 9 bases between the germline ends. The CDR3 consists of 13 residues. Per the germline V gene, CDR1 is MGHRA and CDR2 is YSYEKL. The CDR3: CASSQDGGWTQYF. As DNA, the CDR3 is TGCGCCAGCAGCCAAGATGGCGGGTGGACCCAGTACTTC.

The chain employs TRBV4-2 and TRBJ2-3, with 9 nucleotides matching TRBD2. Germline trimming cut 2 bases from V and 1 base from J; bases unmatched to any gene: 4. The CDR3 is 16 residues long. The V gene's germline CDR1 is LGHNA and CDR2 YNFKEQ. CDR3 sequence reads: CASSQTSGYRTDTQYF. CDR3 nucleotide sequence: TGTGCCAGCAGCCAAACTAGCGGGTACCGCACAGATACGCAGTATTTT.

This chain uses TRBV19 with TRBJ2-3, with 8 nucleotides matching TRBD2. Trimming at V came to 1 base and at J to 7 bases, leaving 4 bases not matched to a gene. CDR1 and CDR2 from the germline V gene are LNHDA and SQIVND (reference sequence). The length of the CDR3 is 14 residues. The CDR3: CASSIAGGPYTQYF. The CDR3, as DNA: TGTGCCAGTAGTATAGCGGGAGGGCCGTATACGCAGTATTTT.

This chain links TRBV19 with TRBJ2-1; 8 positions agree with TRBD2. The CDR3 is 15 amino acids. With V trimmed by 1 base and J by 6 bases, 5 bases remained unmatched. Germline CDR1 LNHDA, CDR2 SQIVND (reference sequence). Here the CDR3 DNA reads TGTGCCAGTAGTATAGCTCCCGGGAGGGGCAATGAGCAGTTCTTC. Protein sequence: CASSIAPGRGNEQFF.

The V gene is TRBV29-1, the J gene TRBJ2-2; TRBD2 aligns across 12 bases. This CDR3 spans 15 amino acids. Germline CDR1 reads SQVTM; CDR2 reads ANQGSEA. The ends lost 4 bases at V and 7 bases at J; junction bases unmatched: 7. The CDR3 DNA reads as TGCAGCGTTGCCCTAGCGGGAGGGCCGATCGGGGAGCTGTTTTTT. This encodes CSVALAGGPIGELFF.

The chain recombines TRBV28 with TRBJ1-5, with 7 bases identical to TRBD1. Germline V CDR1 and CDR2: MDHEN, SYDVKM. The CDR3 totals 16 residues. The V gene end was trimmed by 3 bases and the J gene end by 2 bases; junction bases not matched to a gene: 7. The CDR3 is CASSLGDRVGNQPQHF. The DNA of the CDR3 is TGTGCCAGCAGTTTGGGAGACAGGGTTGGCAATCAGCCCCAGCATTTT.

CDR3 DNA: TGTGCCAGTAGGCTTACCGGGACAGCCTACGAGCAGTACTTC. This codes for CASRLTGTAYEQYF. The chain couples TRBV19 to TRBJ2-7; 7 bases agree with TRBD1. The CDR3 is made up of 14 amino acids. V trimming: 6 bases; J trimming: 2 bases; junction bases outside the gene matches: 7. Per germline, CDR1 LNHDA and CDR2 SQIVND (reference sequence).

The V gene is TRBV6-5, the J gene TRBJ1-1; 7 bases map to TRBD1. Germline values: CDR1 MNHEY, CDR2 SVGAGI. The CDR3 runs to 13 residues. V lost 0 bases to trimming and J lost 6 bases; unmatched junction nucleotides: 1. CDR3 sequence: CASSYSGGPEAFF. Here the CDR3 DNA reads TGTGCCAGCAGTTACTCAGGGGGCCCTGAAGCTTTCTTT.

This chain links TRBV27 with TRBJ2-2; D gene uncertain. CDR1 and CDR2 from the germline V gene are MNHEY and SMNVEV (reference sequence). V was pared by 4 bases and J by 4 bases, with 7 bases between. CDR3 length equals 13 residues. The CDR3 DNA reads TGTGCCAGCAGTTCCAGCCTCACCGGGGAGCTGTTTTTT. Encoded protein: CASSSSLTGELFF.

The rearrangement uses TRBV6-5 and TRBJ1-5, with D uncertain. The germline V and J ends were trimmed by 5 bases and 0 bases, with 8 bases remaining between them. Germline CDR1 MNHEY, CDR2 SVGAGI. CDR3 length equals 14 residues. The CDR3 DNA sequence: TGTGCCAGCAGTGAACTTTATAGCAATCAGCCCCAGCATTTT. Residues: CASSELYSNQPQHF.

This chain connects TRBV11-1 to TRBJ1-2; TRBD1 matches at 8 bases. Germline CDR1 SGHAT, CDR2 FQDESV (reference sequence). V shed 4 bases and J 4 bases; nucleotides not matched to a gene: 20. The CDR3 consists of 19 residues. CDR3: CASSSGPGQGLLGGYGYTF. The DNA of the CDR3 is TGTGCCAGCAGCTCCGGCCCCGGACAGGGTCTCCTGGGGGGCTATGGCTACACCTTC.

The genes are TRBV29-1 and TRBJ2-2, with TRBD1 identical over 9 bases. Germline V gives CDR1 SQVTM, CDR2 ANQGSEA. The CDR3 extends over 14 amino acids. J gave up 6 bases and V 4 bases, and 6 bases lay outside the gene matches. CDR3 bases: TGCAGCGTTGGGGGGACAGGGAATTCCGGGGAGCTGTTTTTT. It translates to CSVGGTGNSGELFF.

The CDR3 sequence: CSVQTGTSGYTF. The CDR3 region has the DNA TGCAGCGTCCAGACAGGCACCTCGGGCTACACCTTC. The chain combines TRBV29-1 with TRBJ1-2; tentatively, D is TRBD1 (6 bases). Germline CDR1 reads SQVTM; CDR2 reads ANQGSEA. V was trimmed by 6 bases and J by 8 bases, leaving 16 bases between them. The CDR3 spans 12 residues.

The genes are TRBV7-9 and TRBJ2-7; possibly TRBD1 for D (6 bases). The V end lost 0 bases, the J end lost 5 bases, and 17 bases lay between the germline ends. This CDR3 has 16 amino acids. Germline lookup yields CDR1 SEHNR and CDR2 FQNEAQ (reference sequence). The CDR3 DNA reads TGTGCCAGCAGCTTAGCGCAGAGGGGGTCTGTGCACGAGCAGTACTTC. Translating it yields CASSLAQRGSVHEQYF.

The chain recombines TRBV6-4 with TRBJ1-2; no clear D gene. This CDR3 contains 13 residues. V was shortened by 5 bases and J by 4 bases, with 11 bases between the two germline ends. In germline, CDR1 is MRHNA, CDR2 SNTAGT. The CDR3 reads CASSFGQTYGYTF. DNA of the CDR3: TGTGCCAGCAGTTTCGGGCAGACCTATGGCTACACCTTC.

This chain links TRBV30 with TRBJ2-1; TRBD2 agrees at 7 bases. V shed 2 bases, J shed 5 bases, and the junction held 6 bases outside the gene matches. CDR3 length equals 14 residues. CDR1 is GTSNPN, CDR2 SVGIG, per germline (reference sequence). CDR3 region: CAWSSGIGDNEQFF. The DNA of the CDR3 is TGTGCCTGGAGTAGCGGGATCGGTGACAATGAGCAGTTCTTC. Full variable domain (remainder filled in from reference TRBV30 and TRBJ2-1): SQTIHQWPATLVQPVGSPLSLECTVEGTSNPNLYWYRQAAGRGLQLLFYSVGIGQISSEVPQNLSASRPQDRQFILSSKKLLLSDSGFYLCAWSSGIGDNEQFFGPGTRLTVL.

This clone was detected only once. The chain is built from TRBV7-9 and TRBJ1-2; TRBD1 aligns across 9 bases. The trim removed 5 bases at V and 0 bases at J, leaving 13 bases unmatched. The CDR3 sequence is 18 residues long. Looked up from germline, CDR1 is SEHNR and CDR2 is FQNEAQ (reference sequence). CDR3 in amino acids: CASSLSGQGKGANYGYTF. In nucleotides, the CDR3 is TGTGCCAGCAGCCTTAGTGGACAGGGGAAAGGAGCTAACTATGGCTACACCTTC.

The V call is TRBV27, the J call TRBJ2-7, with a weak D call TRBD2 (6 bases). With 6 bases removed from V and 0 bases from J, the gap between germline ends came to 6 bases. The CDR3 is 12 amino acids. From germline, CDR1 is MNHEY and CDR2 SMNVEV (reference sequence). CDR3 nucleotide sequence: TGTGCCAGCAGCGGGAGCTCCTACGAGCAGTACTTC. Amino acid sequence: CASSGSSYEQYF.

V usage is TRBV4-1 and J usage is TRBJ2-3, with D perhaps TRBD1 (5 bases). The CDR3 extends over 15 amino acids. Per germline, CDR1 MGHRA and CDR2 YSYEKL. Trimming took 1 base from V and 3 from J, leaving 11 bases between them. This chain's CDR3 is CASSQAGPWTDTQYF. The CDR3 coding sequence is TGCGCCAGCAGCCAAGCAGGGCCTTGGACAGATACGCAGTATTTT.

In nucleotides, the CDR3 is TGTGCCAGCCCTGGGGTATACCAAGAGACCCAGTACTTC. It yields the protein CASPGVYQETQYF. The chain links TRBV6-1 to TRBJ2-5; no clear D. Trimming took off 8 bases at V and 0 bases at J, with 10 bases between the two ends. The CDR3 totals 13 residues. Germline loops: CDR1 MNHNS, CDR2 SASEGT.

The chain employs TRBV5-4 and TRBJ2-1; D is unclear. The germline V gene encodes CDR1 SGHNT and CDR2 YYREEE (reference sequence). V was shortened by 6 bases and J by 0 bases, with 16 bases between the two germline ends. The CDR3 is 16 amino acids. The DNA for the CDR3 is TGTGCCAGCATCCATGCCACGGGTGGCTCCTACAATGAGCAGTTCTTC. It translates to CASIHATGGSYNEQFF.

The J gene is TRBJ2-3, the V gene TRBV5-1; unclear D gene. Deletions cut 2 bases from V and 4 bases from J, with 23 bases between. The CDR3 consists of 18 residues. Per the germline V gene, CDR1 is SGHRS and CDR2 is YFSETQ. The DNA of the CDR3 is TGCGCCAGCAGCTTAACCACAAGGTTCGGAATGTTGGCAGATACGCAGTATTTT. This sequence encodes CASSLTTRFGMLADTQYF. The variable domain in full, with the rest retrieved from reference TRBV5-1 and TRBJ2-3, is KAGVTQTPRYLIKTRGQQVTLSCSPISGHRSVSWYQQTPGQGLQFLFEYFSETQRNKGNFPGRFSGRQFSNSRSEMNVSTLELGDSALYLCASSLTTRFGMLADTQYFGPGTRLTVL.

The chain joins TRBV19 to TRBJ1-5; a possible D gene is TRBD1 (6 bases). V gave up 5 bases and J gave up 2 bases, with 13 bases separating them. The germline V gene has CDR1 LNHDA and CDR2 SQIVND (reference sequence). CDR3 length: 15 amino acids. CDR3 in amino acids: CASSLQGMGNQPQHF. The CDR3 region has the DNA TGTGCCAGTAGTTTACAGGGTATGGGCAATCAGCCCCAGCATTTT.